This is a list of T cell receptor beta chains from one sample in a study of T cells in tuberculosis. The assay was immunoSEQ multiplex PCR, and TCRdb's table has in-frame clones only and misses some. This table holds tens of thousands of clones, 95% found once. Sequences were obtained from PBMCs. The origin of the receptors is a donor aged 5 to 30 with latent tuberculosis or without tuberculosis infection. CDR3s include the opening cysteine and the closing phenylalanine or tryptophan. Fields, in order: CDR3 DNA, CDR3 protein, J gene, D gene, clone size, V gene. A D gene is named only where the DNA matches it firmly. The size of a clone is reported for some rows only, either as once, few or many, or as a class for expanded clones.

TGTGCCAGCAGCCTCGGACTAGCGGGGGGTAAAGAGACCCAGTACTTC | CASSLGLAGGKETQYF | TRBJ2-5 | TRBD2 | NA | TRBV11-2
TGTGCCAGCAGCTTACCCGGACAGGGGTCATCCGGGGAGCTGTTTTTT | CASSLPGQGSSGELFF | TRBJ2-2 | TRBD1 | NA | TRBV7-3
TGTGCCAGTAGTATGACAGGGTCAAATTCACCCCTCCACTTT | CASSMTGSNSPLHF | TRBJ1-6 | TRBD1 | NA | TRBV19
TGTGCCAGTACGGGACTAGCGGGACCCGACAATGAGCAGTTCTTC | CASTGLAGPDNEQFF | TRBJ2-1 | TRBD2 | NA | TRBV19
TGTGCCAGCTCACCGGGACAGGGAGGTCAGCCCCAGCATTTT | CASSPGQGGQPQHF | TRBJ1-5 | TRBD1 | NA | TRBV18
TGCGCCAGCAGCTTTTGGCTAGCGGGGGCCTCAATAAGCGATGAGCAGTTCTTC | CASSFWLAGASISDEQFF | TRBJ2-1 | TRBD2 | NA | TRBV5-1
TGTGCCAGCAGCTTCCCCCCGTCCTATGGCTACACCTTC | CASSFPPSYGYTF | TRBJ1-2 | NA | once | TRBV5-5
TGTGCCAGCTCACCTGCAGGGTCTGGGGCCAACGTCCTGACTTTC | CASSPAGSGANVLTF | TRBJ2-6 | NA | NA | TRBV18
TGTGCCAGCAGCACGCAGGGGAGCTATCAGCCCCAGCATTTT | CASSTQGSYQPQHF | TRBJ1-5 | NA | NA | TRBV5-5
TGTGCCAGCAGGAGTCAGGGGTATGAAAAACTGTTTTTT | CASRSQGYEKLFF | TRBJ1-4 | NA | once | TRBV2
TGCGCCAGCAGCCAATCCCAGTCCTGGGAGGACGAAAAACTGTTTTTT | CASSQSQSWEDEKLFF | TRBJ1-4 | NA | NA | TRBV4-1
TGTGCCAGCTCACCAGGCGGGGGAATAAATAGCAATCAGCCCCAGCATTTT | CASSPGGGINSNQPQHF | TRBJ1-5 | NA | NA | TRBV18
TGTGCCAGCAGTTCTACCGGGACTAGCACCTACAATGAGCAGTTCTTC | CASSSTGTSTYNEQFF | TRBJ2-1 | TRBD2 | NA | TRBV28
TGTGCCAGTAGTAGATCCAGGGGGTCGGGCACTGAAGCTTTCTTT | CASSRSRGSGTEAFF | TRBJ1-1 | TRBD1 | NA | TRBV19
TGTGCCAGCAGTTTATCCGCCCAGATAAACTATGGCTACACCTTC | CASSLSAQINYGYTF | TRBJ1-2 | NA | NA | TRBV28
TGTGCCAGCAGCACGGGACAGGGACGAAATTCACCCCTCCACTTT | CASSTGQGRNSPLHF | TRBJ1-6 | TRBD1 | NA | TRBV5-4
TGTGCCATCTCAATTCCCCCAGGGCGGGAGAGCTCCTACGAGCAGTACTTC | CAISIPPGRESSYEQYF | TRBJ2-7 | TRBD2 | once | TRBV10-3
TGTGCCAGTACCACCCGACTGGACTCTACGAAGCAGTACTTC | CASTTRLDSTKQYF | TRBJ2-7 | NA | NA | TRBV19
TGCGCCAGCAGCCAAGAGCAGATTCTCGACTACGAGCAGTACTTC | CASSQEQILDYEQYF | TRBJ2-7 | NA | NA | TRBV4-1
TGCGCCAGCAGCCAAGATAGCGGGGGGGCGTACGAGCAGTACTTC | CASSQDSGGAYEQYF | TRBJ2-7 | TRBD2 | NA | TRBV4-3
TGTGCCAGCAGTGGACTTAAAGGGCCGGGGGATTCACCCCTCCACTTT | CASSGLKGPGDSPLHF | TRBJ1-6 | NA | NA | TRBV25-1
TGCGCCAGCAGCCAAACGACTAGCGGGGGATCGGGTGAGCAGTTCTTC | CASSQTTSGGSGEQFF | TRBJ2-1 | TRBD2 | NA | TRBV4-3
TGTGCCAGCAGCGCCCACACACCCAAGATAATGAACACTGAAGCTTTCTTT | CASSAHTPKIMNTEAFF | TRBJ1-1 | NA | NA | TRBV11-2
TGTGCCAGCAGCTCGAACAGGATGGCTGGAAACACCATATATTTT | CASSSNRMAGNTIYF | TRBJ1-3 | NA | NA | TRBV7-2
TGCAGCGTTGAAATAGTAATCCAAGAGACCCAGTACTTC | CSVEIVIQETQYF | TRBJ2-5 | NA | NA | TRBV29-1
TGCGCCAGCAGCCAAGATCGGTCGGGATCTCAGCCCCAGCATTTT | CASSQDRSGSQPQHF | TRBJ1-5 | NA | NA | TRBV4-1
TGTGCCAGCAGTTATTCGGGTCTTGGGGGCTACACCTTC | CASSYSGLGGYTF | TRBJ1-2 | NA | NA | TRBV6-6
TGTGCCATCAAACCCCCGGGGGCCGGGGAGCTGTTTTTT | CAIKPPGAGELFF | TRBJ2-2 | NA | NA | TRBV10-3
TGTGCCAGCAGTTTTCTCCCGGACTCTAATGAGCAGTTCTTC | CASSFLPDSNEQFF | TRBJ2-1 | NA | NA | TRBV27
TGTGCCAGCAGCGGCAGGTTGAACGAGCAGTACTTC | CASSGRLNEQYF | TRBJ2-7 | NA | NA | TRBV6-5
TGCGCCAGCAGCTTGGGTAGAGTAGCTTTCTTT | CASSLGRVAFF | TRBJ1-1 | NA | NA | TRBV5-1
TGTGCCAGCTCCCCCGACAGGGGAAGGATTGGAGAGACCCAGTACTTC | CASSPDRGRIGETQYF | TRBJ2-5 | TRBD1 | NA | TRBV18
TGTGCCAGCAGATCCGGGACGAACACCGGGGAGCTGTTTTTT | CASRSGTNTGELFF | TRBJ2-2 | NA | NA | TRBV2